The 9 T cell receptor beta chains in this list originate from one sample, sequenced in a study of T cell changes during pregnancy in multiple sclerosis. The repertoire was sequenced with immunoSEQ multiplex PCR; TCRdb's copy has only in-frame clones and lacks some. The repertoire consists of over 100,000 clones, with approximately 90% occurring once and the leading ten covering roughly 1.4%. The sample was peripheral blood, taken in the third trimester of pregnancy. These receptors originate from a female donor with multiple sclerosis, enrolled in a pregnancy study.

The chain carries TRBV7-9 and TRBJ2-7; D is undetermined. Deletions cut 3 bases from V and 3 bases from J, with 12 bases between. CDR3 length: 14 residues. Germline lookup yields CDR1 SEHNR and CDR2 FQNEAQ (reference sequence). CDR3 sequence (DNA): TGTGCCAGCAGCTTCTCGGCAGCGAACTACGAGCAGTACTTC. This translates into CASSFSAANYEQYF.

The rearrangement uses TRBV27 and TRBJ2-2; D gene unclear. In germline, CDR1 is MNHEY, CDR2 SMNVEV (reference sequence). This CDR3 region has 13 residues. The V end was cut by 7 bases, the J end by 2 bases, with 8 bases between. The CDR3 nucleotides read TGTGCCAGCAACGGTTATAACACCGGGGAGCTGTTTTTT. Translated, it gives CASNGYNTGELFF.

CDR3 sequence: CASSQESGYPEKLFF. The CDR3 DNA reads TGCGCCAGCAGCCAAGAATCGGGTTATCCTGAAAAACTGTTTTTT. The rearrangement links TRBV4-1 to TRBJ1-4; no definite D call. CDR3 length: 15 residues. With 0 bases removed from V and 7 bases from J, the gap between germline ends came to 12 bases. Germline CDR1 MGHRA, CDR2 YSYEKL.

This clone has a handful of counts. This sequence joins TRBV2 and TRBJ1-2; 8 nucleotides align to TRBD1. The germline V gene has CDR1 SNHLY and CDR2 FYNNEI. CDR3 length: 17 amino acids. Germline trimming cut 7 bases from V and 0 bases from J; bases unmatched to any gene: 13. Written as DNA, the CDR3 is TGTGCCAGCACCTCCTGGGCTGGACAGGGAACTAACTATGGCTACACCTTC. Translated: CASTSWAGQGTNYGYTF.

The V and J genes are TRBV5-8 and TRBJ1-4; no definite D call. Trimming took off 1 base at V and 8 bases at J, with 9 bases between the two ends. This CDR3 spans 13 amino acids. Germline CDR1 is SGHTS and CDR2 is YDEGEE. The CDR3 loop is CASSLRAGEKLFF. The CDR3 bases are TGTGCCAGCAGCTTGAGGGCGGGGGAAAAACTGTTTTTT.

This chain uses TRBV9 with TRBJ2-1; TRBD1 matches 12 bases. Losses at the gene ends were 4 bases for V and 7 bases for J; bases not matched to a gene: 6. The CDR3 loop spans 15 amino acids. The V gene's germline CDR1 is SGDLS and CDR2 YYNGEE. DNA for the CDR3: TGTGCCAGCAGCACCGGGACAGGGGGCGGGAATGAGCAGTTCTTC. Protein product: CASSTGTGGGNEQFF.

This clone was seen once. The chain combines TRBV29-1 with TRBJ2-6; D gene unclear. Germline V gives CDR1 SQVTM, CDR2 ANQGSEA. The ends were cut back, 2 bases at V and 4 bases at J, with 3 bases in the middle. The CDR3 length is 12 residues. Here the CDR3 reads CSVERGANVLTF. DNA of the CDR3: TGCAGCGTTGAACGGGGGGCCAACGTCCTGACTTTC.

The chain carries TRBV27 and TRBJ2-1, with D unresolved. The CDR3 is made up of 14 amino acids. In germline, CDR1 is MNHEY, CDR2 SMNVEV (reference sequence). Trimming stripped 0 bases from V and 10 bases from J, with 13 bases between. The CDR3 reads CASSLSGPRREQFF. CDR3 sequence (DNA): TGTGCCAGCAGTTTATCTGGGCCGAGACGGGAGCAGTTCTTC.

The chain uses TRBV28 and TRBJ2-5, with 10 nucleotides matching TRBD2. V shed 5 bases and J 3 bases; nucleotides not matched to a gene: 6. The V gene's germline CDR1 is MDHEN and CDR2 SYDVKM. The CDR3 is 15 residues long. CDR3 residues: CASSESGRAEETQYF. The CDR3 nucleotides are TGTGCCAGCAGTGAAAGCGGGAGGGCCGAAGAGACCCAGTACTTC.